The present TCR beta chain was sequenced within a study of glioma-infiltrating T cells after dendritic cell vaccination. Study-wide background: Patients received autologous tumor lysate-pulsed dendritic cell vaccination between about 2002 and 2012. The vaccine used monocyte-derived dendritic cells pulsed overnight with autologous tumor lysate. General observations from the study: Higher pretreatment TIL content predicted longer progression-free time and survival.

A note on this clone: Its antigen is not known.

The PCR used 60 V beta and 13 J beta primers. Data came from immunoSEQ multiplex PCR; TCRdb stores just in-frame clones and leaves some out. The sample yields roughly 100,000 clones, around 81% seen once. The CDR3 totals 14 residues. V was pared by 1 base and J by 1 base, with 8 bases between. The germline gives CDR1 SGHTS, CDR2 YDEGEE. Sequences were derived from blood, sampled before dendritic cell vaccination. The origin of this receptor is a human donor with glioblastoma. The V and J genes are TRBV5-8 and TRBJ2-5, with D unresolved. The CDR3 sequence: CASSLRGRQETQYF. The CDR3 DNA sequence: TGTGCCAGCAGCTTGCGAGGTCGCCAAGAGACCCAGTACTTC.